These 21 T cell receptor beta chains share one sample of origin, sequenced in a study of cytomegalovirus exposure and HLA in healthy donors. Primers: 60 Vbeta forward and 13 Jbeta reverse. Sequenced by immunoSEQ multiplex PCR; TCRdb stores in-frame clones only, minus some. The profile shows under 200,000 clones, roughly 80% of them singletons. Input material: PBMCs. These receptors originate from a male donor in good health and CMV-seropositive.

The rearrangement joins TRBV7-2 to TRBJ2-7; TRBD2 is a possible D gene (6 bases). V was clipped by 0 bases and J by 6 bases, with 12 bases between them. Germline-derived CDR1 and CDR2 are SGHTA and FQGNSA. CDR3 length: 14 residues. The CDR3 sequence: CASSLAEGSGEQYF. CDR3 coding DNA: TGTGCCAGCAGCTTAGCGGAGGGCTCCGGCGAGCAGTACTTC.

The chain couples TRBV19 to TRBJ1-5; TRBD1 is a possible D gene (6 bases). The CDR3 runs to 16 residues. Trimming removed 3 bases from V and 5 bases from J, with 17 bases in between. The germline V gene encodes CDR1 LNHDA and CDR2 SQIVND (reference sequence). The CDR3 is CASSIRGGRGDQPQHF. The CDR3 DNA is TGTGCCAGTAGTATTAGGGGGGGTCGGGGCGATCAGCCCCAGCATTTT. Full variable domain (rest looked up from reference TRBV19 and TRBJ1-5): DGGITQSPKYLFRKEGQNVTLSCEQNLNHDAMYWYRQDPGQGLRLIYYSQIVNDFQKGDIAEGYSVSREKKESFPLTVTSAQKNPTAFYLCASSIRGGRGDQPQHFGDGTRLSIL.

This chain links TRBV28 with TRBJ1-2, with D tentatively TRBD1 (5 bases). Per germline, CDR1 MDHEN and CDR2 SYDVKM. The CDR3 is made up of 12 amino acids. The ends were cut back, 3 bases at V and 6 bases at J, with 8 bases in the middle. The CDR3 nucleotides read TGTGCCAGCAGTTTGGCAGGGCATGGCTACACCTTC. As protein: CASSLAGHGYTF.

The chain joins TRBV30 to TRBJ1-2; 10 nucleotides match TRBD1. There are 16 residues in the CDR3. The ends lost 3 bases at V and 2 bases at J; junction bases unmatched: 9. Germline CDR1 is GTSNPN and CDR2 is SVGIG (reference sequence). This chain's CDR3 is CAWSRQGALPNYGYTF. The CDR3 coding sequence is TGTGCCTGGAGCCGACAGGGGGCGCTGCCAAACTATGGCTACACCTTC.

The CDR3 region has the DNA TGTGCCTGGAGTGTAAAGGGAGGGAATAGCAATCAGCCCCAGCATTTT. Its protein product is CAWSVKGGNSNQPQHF. V and J are TRBV30 and TRBJ1-5; no clear D gene. This CDR3 comprises 16 residues. The V end was cut by 0 bases, the J end by 0 bases, with 12 bases between. Germline CDR1 reads GTSNPN; CDR2 reads SVGIG (reference sequence).

The chain is built from TRBV13 and TRBJ1-3, with D possibly being TRBD1 (5 bases). V lost 5 bases and J lost 0, with 29 bases in between. Germline V lookup: CDR1 PRHDT, CDR2 FYEKMQ (reference sequence). The CDR3 runs to 21 residues. The CDR3 DNA reads TGTGCCAGCAGCCGCCCCACCCCGGACAAGAACATCCAAGGCTCTGGAAACACCATATATTTT. Protein: CASSRPTPDKNIQGSGNTIYF.

This clone was seen more than once but under ten times. This sequence joins TRBV19 and TRBJ1-2, with D possibly being TRBD1 (6 bases). V dropped 0 bases and J dropped 2 bases, with 13 bases sitting between them. The CDR3 loop spans 16 amino acids. Germline CDR1 reads LNHDA; CDR2 reads SQIVND (reference sequence). Here the CDR3 reads CASSIDWVQGNYGYTF. As DNA, the CDR3 is TGTGCCAGTAGTATAGATTGGGTACAGGGCAACTATGGCTACACCTTC.

The chain combines TRBV7-6 with TRBJ2-2; D might be TRBD2 (6 bases). The ends were cut back, 5 bases at V and 2 bases at J, with 12 bases in the middle. This CDR3 is 15 amino acids long. CDR1 is SGHVS and CDR2 is FNYEAQ in the germline V gene. The CDR3 coding sequence is TGTGCCAGCAGCGGACTACGGACTAACACCGGGGAGCTGTTTTTT. This encodes CASSGLRTNTGELFF.

The V and J genes are TRBV10-3 and TRBJ1-4; TRBD1 agrees at 8 bases. Germline V gives CDR1 ENHRY, CDR2 SYGVKD. V dropped 6 bases and J dropped 5; count of bases not matched to a gene: 5. This CDR3 contains 14 residues. CDR3 sequence reads: CAISSDRVNEKLFF. The CDR3 DNA reads TGTGCCATCAGCTCGGACAGGGTAAATGAAAAACTGTTTTTT.

The chain employs TRBV7-8 and TRBJ1-5; 10 bases are shared with TRBD1. The CDR3 sequence is 17 residues long. V lost 5 bases and J lost 1; bases outside the gene matches: 8. Germline-derived CDR1 and CDR2 are SGHVS and FQNEAQ. CDR3 region: CASSRDRGVYSNQPQHF. CDR3 bases: TGTGCCAGCAGCCGGGACAGGGGCGTTTACAGCAATCAGCCCCAGCATTTT. Drawing the rest from reference TRBV7-8 and TRBJ1-5, the complete variable domain is GAGVSQSPRYKVAKRGQDVALRCDPISGHVSLFWYQQALGQGPEFLTYFQNEAQLDKSGLPSDRFFAERPEGSVSTLKIQRTQQEDSAVYLCASSRDRGVYSNQPQHFGDGTRLSIL.

The chain combines TRBV5-1 with TRBJ1-4, with D maybe TRBD1 (5 bases). There are 18 residues in the CDR3. Germline V CDR1 and CDR2: SGHRS, YFSETQ. V was shortened by 0 bases and J by 4 bases, with 19 bases between the two germline ends. CDR3 region: CASSLAGAVASGNEKLFF. For the CDR3, the DNA is TGCGCCAGCAGCTTGGCTGGGGCGGTCGCTTCTGGTAATGAAAAACTGTTTTTT.

The rearrangement joins TRBV28 to TRBJ2-7; 13 nucleotides match TRBD2. This CDR3 contains 15 residues. V lost 6 bases, J lost 4 bases, and 6 bases stayed unmatched. Germline lookup yields CDR1 MDHEN and CDR2 SYDVKM. This chain's CDR3 is CASSGGLAGIYEQYF. The CDR3 DNA reads as TGTGCCAGCAGCGGGGGACTAGCGGGAATTTACGAGCAGTACTTC.

In DNA form, the CDR3 reads TGTGCCAGCAGCCCCCAACTGGGACTAGCGGACACCGGGGAGCTGTTTTTT. Translated: CASSPQLGLADTGELFF. This chain links TRBV7-9 with TRBJ2-2; 11 bases map to TRBD2. The V gene's germline CDR1 is SEHNR and CDR2 FQNEAQ (reference sequence). V was pared by 5 bases and J by 3 bases, with 8 bases of the junction left unmatched. This CDR3 has 17 amino acids.

V and J are TRBV6-5 and TRBJ2-1; 9 bases map to TRBD1. V lost 7 bases and J lost 0; bases outside the gene matches: 4. The CDR3 has 15 amino acids. Germline V CDR1 and CDR2: MNHEY, SVGAGI. The CDR3 region is CASTRQGVSYNEQFF. In nucleotides, the CDR3 is TGTGCCAGCACTCGACAGGGGGTCTCCTACAATGAGCAGTTCTTC.

This sequence joins TRBV7-9 and TRBJ1-2; 7 bases align to TRBD1. Per the germline V gene, CDR1 is SEHNR and CDR2 is FQNEAQ (reference sequence). Trimming cost V 3 bases and J 10 bases; bases outside gene matches: 8. The CDR3 has 13 residues. CDR3 coding DNA: TGTGCCAGCAGCTTTGTAGGACAGGAAACCTACACCTTC. Translated, it gives CASSFVGQETYTF.

V gene TRBV4-3 combines with J gene TRBJ2-7, with 8 nucleotides matching TRBD2. V shed 3 bases, J shed 4 bases, and the junction held 2 bases outside the gene matches. The CDR3 totals 13 residues. Per germline, CDR1 LGHNA and CDR2 YSLEER. This CDR3 reads CASSHRLAYEQYF. CDR3 in DNA: TGCGCCAGCAGCCACAGACTAGCGTACGAGCAGTACTTC.

This sequence joins TRBV7-2 and TRBJ1-3; D is possibly TRBD1 (6 bases). In germline, CDR1 is SGHTA, CDR2 FQGNSA. V was trimmed by 6 bases and J by 4 bases, leaving 28 bases between them. The CDR3 sequence is 19 residues long. This CDR3 reads CASSFIQSPGTRKGNTIYF. In nucleotides, the CDR3 is TGTGCCAGCAGTTTTATCCAATCCCCGGGGACAAGGAAGGGAAACACCATATATTTT. The full variable domain, completed using reference TRBV7-2 and TRBJ1-3, is GAGVSQSPSNKVTEKGKDVELRCDPISGHTALYWYRQSLGQGLEFLIYFQGNSAPDKSGLPSDRFSAERTGGSVSTLTIQRTQQEDSAVYLCASSFIQSPGTRKGNTIYFGEGSWLTVV.

The rearrangement joins TRBV5-1 to TRBJ2-1; the D gene is possibly TRBD2 (6 bases). Trimming took off 4 bases at V and 0 bases at J, with 11 bases between the two ends. CDR3 size: 15 residues. The germline V gene has CDR1 SGHRS and CDR2 YFSETQ. CDR3 DNA sequence: TGCGCCAGCAGCCTATCGGGAGACTCCTACAATGAGCAGTTCTTC. Its translation is CASSLSGDSYNEQFF. Full variable domain (rest looked up from reference TRBV5-1 and TRBJ2-1): KAGVTQTPRYLIKTRGQQVTLSCSPISGHRSVSWYQQTPGQGLQFLFEYFSETQRNKGNFPGRFSGRQFSNSRSEMNVSTLELGDSALYLCASSLSGDSYNEQFFGPGTRLTVL.

Comments on this clone: The same CDR3 arises from other DNA sequences in this sample as well. The chain combines TRBV2 with TRBJ1-2; D is possibly TRBD1 (6 bases). Germline V CDR1 and CDR2: SNHLY, FYNNEI. This CDR3 comprises 13 residues. V was cut by 1 base and J by 4 bases, with 7 bases left in between. In DNA, the CDR3 is TGTGCCAGCAGTGAAGACAGGGCCTATGGCTACACCTTC. It specifies CASSEDRAYGYTF.

The J gene is TRBJ1-2, the V gene TRBV7-6; tentatively, D is TRBD1 (5 bases). This CDR3 has 14 amino acids. CDR1 is SGHVS and CDR2 is FNYEAQ in the germline V gene. The V end was cut by 1 base, the J end by 2 bases, with 8 bases between. The CDR3 protein is CASSLEAGNYGYTF. The CDR3 nucleotides read TGTGCCAGCAGCTTAGAGGCAGGGAACTATGGCTACACCTTC.

The chain recombines TRBV10-1 with TRBJ1-1, with 8 bases lining up with TRBD1. Looked up from germline, CDR1 is WNHNN and CDR2 is SYGVQD (reference sequence). Unmatched junction bases numbered 5, after V lost 7 bases and J lost 1 base. The CDR3 length is 14 residues. CDR3 in amino acids: CASNLDRENTEAFF. In DNA form, the CDR3 reads TGCGCCAGCAACCTGGACAGGGAGAACACTGAAGCTTTCTTT.